These T cell receptor beta chains were read from a single sample in a study of blood T cell repertoires in COVID-19. Method: immunoSEQ multiplex PCR; TCRdb's copy keeps in-frame clones and lacks some. The data show about 240,000 clones, roughly 90% seen once. The sample comprised PBMCs or T cells enriched from blood (not recorded which). The origin of the receptors is a man aged 40-49 years who had recovered from COVID-19. CDR3s include the opening cysteine and the closing phenylalanine or tryptophan. D genes are given only for firm matches. Rows may omit the clone size; those that give it use once, few, many or a size class.

- | TRBJ2-7 | - | TRBV2 | CASSLPGSYEQYF | TGTGCCAGCAGTTTGCCGGGGAGCTACGAGCAGTACTTC
once | TRBJ2-2 | TRBD1 | TRBV11-3 | CASGTRTGTGGTGELFF | TGTGCCAGCGGCACCCGTACCGGGACAGGGGGAACCGGGGAGCTGTTTTTT
- | TRBJ2-7 | TRBD1 | TRBV7-3 | CASSSAGGALYEQYF | TGTGCCAGCAGCTCCGCAGGGGGCGCACTCTACGAGCAGTACTTC
- | TRBJ2-7 | TRBD2 | TRBV7-3 | CASSLHGGASGSRIHEQYF | TGTGCCAGCAGCCTTCACGGGGGGGCTAGCGGGAGTCGTATCCACGAGCAGTACTTC
- | TRBJ2-1 | - | TRBV7-3 | CASSVSGRNNEQFF | TGTGCCAGCAGCGTTAGCGGACGGAACAATGAGCAGTTCTTC
- | TRBJ1-4 | - | TRBV2 | CASVGDRGGNEKLFF | TGTGCCAGCGTGGGGGACCGTGGGGGGAATGAAAAACTGTTTTTT
- | TRBJ2-1 | TRBD2 | TRBV27 | CASSLSSGNRHNEQFF | TGTGCCAGCAGTTTATCGAGCGGGAACCGGCACAATGAGCAGTTCTTC
once | TRBJ1-6 | - | TRBV15 | CATSRSSVNGSPLHF | TGTGCCACCAGCAGATCATCGGTCAACGGTTCACCCCTCCACTTT
- | TRBJ2-1 | TRBD2 | TRBV9 | CASSDESGTGGARLAGGPYNEQFF | TGTGCCAGCAGCGATGAGTCCGGGACAGGGGGCGCGAGACTAGCGGGAGGGCCTTACAATGAGCAGTTCTTC
once | TRBJ1-2 | - | TRBV5-1 | CASSLEGQKGYGYTF | TGCGCCAGCAGCTTGGAGGGACAAAAGGGCTATGGCTACACCTTC
- | TRBJ2-3 | TRBD2 | TRBV19 | CASSLRSRKNPSGTDTQYF | TGTGCCAGTAGTCTAAGAAGCAGGAAGAACCCAAGCGGGACTGATACGCAGTATTTT
- | TRBJ2-7 | TRBD1 | TRBV4-1 | CASSQAPRTGGSYEQYF | TGCGCCAGCAGCCAAGCCCCCAGGACAGGGGGCTCCTACGAGCAGTACTTC
- | TRBJ1-1 | - | TRBV3-1/TRBV3-2 | CASSQDRGGTEAFF | TGTGCCAGCAGCCAAGATCGGGGGGGGACTGAAGCTTTCTTT
- | TRBJ2-7 | TRBD1 | TRBV9 | CASSVGPGTGIWYEQYF | TGTGCCAGCAGCGTGGGCCCCGGGACAGGAATCTGGTACGAGCAGTACTTC
- | TRBJ2-1 | - | TRBV9 | CASSGPTLASINEQFF | TGTGCCAGCAGCGGGCCGACACTTGCTAGCATCAATGAGCAGTTCTTC
- | TRBJ1-2 | TRBD1 | TRBV6-5 | CASSLRTGGYGYTF | TGTGCCAGCAGCCTCCGGACAGGTGGCTATGGCTACACCTTC
- | TRBJ1-5 | TRBD1 | TRBV18 | CASSQGSPGQGGTHQPQHF | TGTGCCAGCTCACAGGGGAGTCCGGGACAGGGGGGCACCCATCAGCCCCAGCATTTT
- | TRBJ2-7 | TRBD1 | TRBV28 | CASSLPGTGNHEQYF | TGTGCCAGCAGTCTACCCGGGACAGGGAACCACGAGCAGTACTTC
- | TRBJ2-4 | TRBD1 | TRBV5-1 | CASSLLPGQGSVAKNIQYF | TGCGCCAGCAGCTTATTACCGGGACAGGGAAGTGTGGCCAAAAACATTCAGTACTTC
once | TRBJ1-1 | - | TRBV6-6 | CASSYTQGRGFTEAFF | TGTGCCAGCAGTTACACGCAGGGGCGAGGGTTCACTGAAGCTTTCTTT
- | TRBJ2-3 | TRBD2 | TRBV15 | CATRLAGAGDTQYF | TGTGCCACCCGGCTAGCGGGAGCCGGAGATACGCAGTATTTT
- | TRBJ2-1 | - | TRBV7-3 | CASSPDRETPQFF | TGTGCCAGCAGCCCAGACAGAGAAACTCCACAGTTCTTC
- | TRBJ1-1 | - | TRBV6-5 | CASREGLNTEAFF | TGTGCCAGCAGGGAGGGGCTTAACACTGAAGCTTTCTTT
- | TRBJ1-6 | TRBD1 | TRBV6-5 | CASSTIDRVRSPLHF | TGTGCCAGCAGCACCATTGACAGGGTACGTTCACCCCTCCACTTT
- | TRBJ1-1 | - | TRBV28 | CASRGAHTEAFF | TGTGCCAGCAGGGGGGCTCACACTGAAGCTTTCTTT
- | TRBJ2-6 | TRBD1 | TRBV5-4 | CASSWDRLGSGANVLTF | TGTGCCAGCAGCTGGGACAGACTGGGCTCTGGGGCCAACGTCCTGACTTTC
- | TRBJ2-3 | TRBD1 | TRBV12-3/TRBV12-4 | CASRGQGTDTQYF | TGTGCCAGCAGGGGACAGGGCACAGATACGCAGTATTTT
- | TRBJ2-7 | - | TRBV5-1 | CASSLSAETYEQYF | TGCGCCAGCAGCTTAAGTGCGGAGACCTACGAGCAGTACTTC
few | TRBJ1-2 | - | TRBV5-4 | CASSSLRAAGYTF | TGTGCCAGCAGCTCACTCAGGGCAGCTGGCTACACCTTC
- | TRBJ1-4 | - | TRBV12-5 | CASGLTKQGLVEKLFF | TGTGCTAGTGGTTTAACGAAGCAGGGTCTAGTTGAAAAACTGTTTTTT
few | TRBJ1-1 | TRBD1 | TRBV27 | CASSSDRAGENTEAFF | TGTGCCAGCAGCTCGGACAGGGCTGGTGAGAACACTGAAGCTTTCTTT
- | TRBJ1-2 | TRBD1 | TRBV9 | CASSVLQGTNYGYTF | TGTGCCAGCAGCGTCCTACAGGGGACCAACTATGGCTACACCTTC
- | TRBJ1-3 | TRBD1 | TRBV7-3 | CASSPTGQGLGNTIYF | TGTGCCAGCAGCCCCACCGGACAGGGACTAGGAAACACCATATATTTT
- | TRBJ2-7 | - | TRBV6-5 | CASSYEGIISEQYF | TGTGCCAGCAGTTATGAGGGAATTATTTCCGAGCAGTACTTC
once | TRBJ2-2 | - | TRBV29-1 | CSVDSTGELFF | TGCAGCGTTGATAGCACCGGGGAGCTGTTTTTT
- | TRBJ2-7 | - | TRBV6-2/TRBV6-3 | CASSILLSHSYEQYF | TGTGCCAGCAGTATCTTACTATCCCACTCCTACGAGCAGTACTTC
- | TRBJ2-1 | TRBD2 | TRBV7-3 | CASSLGGTTYNEQFF | TGTGCCAGCAGCTTAGGCGGGACTACCTACAATGAGCAGTTCTTC
- | TRBJ2-3 | - | TRBV24-1 | CATSDWGRTDTQYF | TGTGCCACCAGTGATTGGGGCCGCACAGATACGCAGTATTTT
- | TRBJ2-7 | - | TRBV11-3 | CASSLQGVSYEQYF | TGTGCCAGCAGCTTACAAGGGGTCTCCTACGAGCAGTACTTC
- | TRBJ1-2 | - | TRBV5-4 | CASSLRAGGRLSNYGYTF | TGTGCCAGCAGCTTGCGTGCTGGGGGCCGCCTTTCTAACTATGGCTACACCTTC
- | TRBJ2-7 | TRBD1 | TRBV6-5 | CASSYSGQGASYEQYF | TGTGCCAGCAGTTACTCAGGACAGGGGGCATCTTACGAGCAGTACTTC
- | TRBJ2-7 | TRBD1 | TRBV9 | CASSLGQQDSYEQYF | TGTGCCAGCAGCCTGGGACAGCAAGACTCCTACGAGCAGTACTTC
- | TRBJ2-1 | TRBD2 | TRBV11-2 | CASSSRLAGHEQFF | TGTGCCAGCAGCTCCCGACTAGCGGGTCATGAGCAGTTCTTC
once | TRBJ1-1 | - | TRBV27 | CASSPTELQVEAFF | TGTGCCAGCAGTCCGACAGAATTACAGGTTGAAGCTTTCTTT
- | TRBJ1-1 | - | TRBV28 | CASSLYPLLSEAFF | TGTGCCAGCAGTTTATACCCCCTACTTTCTGAAGCTTTCTTT
- | TRBJ2-5 | - | TRBV2 | CASSDPAPQGRIQETQYF | TGTGCCAGCAGTGACCCCGCCCCACAGGGCCGAATCCAAGAGACCCAGTACTTC